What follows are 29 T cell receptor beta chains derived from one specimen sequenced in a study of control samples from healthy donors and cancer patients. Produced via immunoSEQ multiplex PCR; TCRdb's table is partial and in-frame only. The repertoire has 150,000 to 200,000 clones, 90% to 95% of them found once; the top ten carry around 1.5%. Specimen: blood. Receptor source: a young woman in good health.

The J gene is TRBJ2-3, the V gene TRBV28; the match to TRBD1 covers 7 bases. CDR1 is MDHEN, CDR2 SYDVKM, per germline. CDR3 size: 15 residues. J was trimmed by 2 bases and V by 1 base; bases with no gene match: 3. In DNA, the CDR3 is TGTGCCAGCAGTTTATCCGGGACAGCCACAGATACGCAGTATTTT. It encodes CASSLSGTATDTQYF.

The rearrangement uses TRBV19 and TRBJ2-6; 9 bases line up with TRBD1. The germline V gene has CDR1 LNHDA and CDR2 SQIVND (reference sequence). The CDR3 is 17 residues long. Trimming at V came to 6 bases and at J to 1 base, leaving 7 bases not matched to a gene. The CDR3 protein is CASRTGGRGSGANVLTF. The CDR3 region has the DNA TGTGCCAGTAGAACAGGGGGCCGTGGGTCTGGGGCCAACGTCCTGACTTTC.

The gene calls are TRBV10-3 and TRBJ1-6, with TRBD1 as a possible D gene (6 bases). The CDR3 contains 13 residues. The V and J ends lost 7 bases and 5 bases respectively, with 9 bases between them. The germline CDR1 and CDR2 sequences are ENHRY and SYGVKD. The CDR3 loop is CAITQGHNSPLHF. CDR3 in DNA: TGTGCCATCACCCAGGGGCATAATTCACCCCTCCACTTT.

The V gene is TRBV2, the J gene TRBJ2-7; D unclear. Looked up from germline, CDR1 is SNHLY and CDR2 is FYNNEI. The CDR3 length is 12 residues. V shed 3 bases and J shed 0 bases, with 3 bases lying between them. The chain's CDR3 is CASSEGSYEQYF. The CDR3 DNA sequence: TGTGCCAGCAGTGAGGGCTCCTACGAGCAGTACTTC.

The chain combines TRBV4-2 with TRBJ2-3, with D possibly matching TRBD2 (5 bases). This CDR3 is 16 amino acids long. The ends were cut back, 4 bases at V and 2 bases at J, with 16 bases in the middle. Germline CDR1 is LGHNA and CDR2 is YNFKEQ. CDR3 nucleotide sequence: TGTGCCAGCAGCCCTTGGGTTGAGCGGCTCACAGATACGCAGTATTTT. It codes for CASSPWVERLTDTQYF.

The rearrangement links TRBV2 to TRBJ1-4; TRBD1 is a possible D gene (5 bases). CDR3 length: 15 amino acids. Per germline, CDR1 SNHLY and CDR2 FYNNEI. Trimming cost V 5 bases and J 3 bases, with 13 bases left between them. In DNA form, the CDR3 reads TGTGCCAGCAGTCGATCCGGGACGGCTAATGAAAAACTGTTTTTT. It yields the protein CASSRSGTANEKLFF.

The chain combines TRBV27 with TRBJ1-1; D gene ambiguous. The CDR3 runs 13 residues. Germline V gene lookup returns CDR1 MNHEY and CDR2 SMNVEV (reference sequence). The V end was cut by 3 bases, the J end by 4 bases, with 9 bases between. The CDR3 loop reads CASSFIGSTEAFF. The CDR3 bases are TGTGCCAGCAGTTTTATAGGAAGCACTGAAGCTTTCTTT.

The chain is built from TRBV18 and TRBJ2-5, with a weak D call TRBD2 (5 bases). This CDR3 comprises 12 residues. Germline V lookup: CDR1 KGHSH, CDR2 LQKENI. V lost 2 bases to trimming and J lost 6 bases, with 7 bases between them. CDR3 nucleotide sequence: TGTGCCAGCTCACCAGCCGGGAAGACCCAGTACTTC. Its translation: CASSPAGKTQYF. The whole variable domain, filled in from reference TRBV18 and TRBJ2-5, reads NAGVMQNPRHLVRRRGQEARLRCSPMKGHSHVYWYRQLPEEGLKFMVYLQKENIIDESGMPKERFSAEFPKEGPSILRIQQVVRGDSAAYFCASSPAGKTQYFGPGTRLLVL.

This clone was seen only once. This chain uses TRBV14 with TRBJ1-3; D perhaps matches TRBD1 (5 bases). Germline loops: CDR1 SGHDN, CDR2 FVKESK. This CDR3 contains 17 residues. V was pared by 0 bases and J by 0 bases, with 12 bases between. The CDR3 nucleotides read TGTGCCAGCAGCCAAGAGTTATGGGGCAACTCTGGAAACACCATATATTTT. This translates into CASSQELWGNSGNTIYF.

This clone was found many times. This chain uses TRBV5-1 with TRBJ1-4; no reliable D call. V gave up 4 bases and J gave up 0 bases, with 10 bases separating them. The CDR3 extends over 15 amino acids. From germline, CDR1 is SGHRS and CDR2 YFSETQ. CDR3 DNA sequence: TGCGCCAGCAGCGTCGGGGTATCAACTAATGAAAAACTGTTTTTT. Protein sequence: CASSVGVSTNEKLFF.

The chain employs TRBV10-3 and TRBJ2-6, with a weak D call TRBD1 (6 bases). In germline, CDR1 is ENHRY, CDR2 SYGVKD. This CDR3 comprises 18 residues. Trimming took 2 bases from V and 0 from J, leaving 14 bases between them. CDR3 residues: CAISEVGTSASGANVLTF. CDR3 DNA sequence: TGTGCCATCAGTGAGGTAGGGACAAGCGCCTCTGGGGCCAACGTCCTGACTTTC.

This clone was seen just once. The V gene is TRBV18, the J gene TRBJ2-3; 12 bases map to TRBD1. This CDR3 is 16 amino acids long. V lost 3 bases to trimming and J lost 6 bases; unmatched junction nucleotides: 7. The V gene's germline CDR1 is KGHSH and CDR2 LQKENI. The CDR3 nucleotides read TGTGCCAGCTCACCGGGACAGGGGGCTAGAGAGGATACGCAGTATTTT. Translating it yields CASSPGQGAREDTQYF.

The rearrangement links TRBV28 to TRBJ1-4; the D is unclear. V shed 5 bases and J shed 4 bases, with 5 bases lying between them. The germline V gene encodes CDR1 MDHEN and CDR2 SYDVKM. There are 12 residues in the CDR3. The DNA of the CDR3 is TGTGCCAGCAGTCCATTTAATGAAAAACTGTTTTTT. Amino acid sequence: CASSPFNEKLFF. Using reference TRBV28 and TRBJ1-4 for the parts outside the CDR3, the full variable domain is DVKVTQSSRYLVKRTGEKVFLECVQDMDHENMFWYRQDPGLGLRLIYFSYDVKMKEKGDIPEGYSVSREKKERFSLILESASTNQTSMYLCASSPFNEKLFFGSGTQLSVL.

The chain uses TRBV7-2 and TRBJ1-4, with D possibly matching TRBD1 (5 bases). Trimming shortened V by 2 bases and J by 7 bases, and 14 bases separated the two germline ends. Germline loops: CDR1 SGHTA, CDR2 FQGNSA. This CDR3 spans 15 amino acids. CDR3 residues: CASSLSRGRIEKLFF. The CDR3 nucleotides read TGTGCCAGCAGCTTAAGTAGGGGAAGGATTGAAAAACTGTTTTTT.

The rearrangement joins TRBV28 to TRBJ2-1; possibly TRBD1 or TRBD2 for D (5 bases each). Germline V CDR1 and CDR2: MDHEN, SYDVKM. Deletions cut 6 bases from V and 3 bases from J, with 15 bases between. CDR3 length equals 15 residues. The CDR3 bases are TGTGCCAGCAGACAACCCCGGGGCGGCTACAATGAGCAGTTCTTC. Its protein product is CASRQPRGGYNEQFF.

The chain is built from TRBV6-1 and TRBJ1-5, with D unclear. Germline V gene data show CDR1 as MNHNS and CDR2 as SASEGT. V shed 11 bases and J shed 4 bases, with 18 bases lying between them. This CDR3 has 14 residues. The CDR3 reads CACRPGLLNQPQHF. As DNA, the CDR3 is TGTGCCTGCCGTCCGGGTCTTTTGAATCAGCCCCAGCATTTT.

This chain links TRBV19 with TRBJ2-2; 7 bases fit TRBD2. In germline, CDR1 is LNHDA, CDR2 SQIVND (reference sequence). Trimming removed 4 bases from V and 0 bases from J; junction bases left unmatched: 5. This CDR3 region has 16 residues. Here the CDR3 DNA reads TGTGCCAGTAGTACCTCCGGACTAGCGAACACCGGGGAGCTGTTTTTT. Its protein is CASSTSGLANTGELFF.

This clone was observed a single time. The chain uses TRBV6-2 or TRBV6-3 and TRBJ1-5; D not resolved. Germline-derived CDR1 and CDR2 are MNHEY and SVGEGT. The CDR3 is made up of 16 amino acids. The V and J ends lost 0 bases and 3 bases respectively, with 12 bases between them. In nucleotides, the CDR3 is TGTGCCAGCAGTTACTCGTCAACCCGGGTCAATCAGCCCCAGCATTTT. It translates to CASSYSSTRVNQPQHF.

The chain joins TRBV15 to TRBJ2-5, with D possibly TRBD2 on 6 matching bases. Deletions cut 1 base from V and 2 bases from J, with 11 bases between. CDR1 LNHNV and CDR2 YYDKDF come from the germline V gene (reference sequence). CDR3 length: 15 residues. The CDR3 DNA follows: TGTGCCACCAGCAGAGGGAGGGACGCGCAAGAGACCCAGTACTTC. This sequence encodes CATSRGRDAQETQYF.

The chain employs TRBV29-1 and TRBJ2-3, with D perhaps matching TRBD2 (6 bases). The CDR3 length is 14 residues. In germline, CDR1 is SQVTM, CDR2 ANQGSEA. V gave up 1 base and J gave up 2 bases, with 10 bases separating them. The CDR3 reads CSVEGAGSTDTQYF. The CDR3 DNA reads TGCAGCGTTGAAGGGGCGGGATCCACAGATACGCAGTATTTT.

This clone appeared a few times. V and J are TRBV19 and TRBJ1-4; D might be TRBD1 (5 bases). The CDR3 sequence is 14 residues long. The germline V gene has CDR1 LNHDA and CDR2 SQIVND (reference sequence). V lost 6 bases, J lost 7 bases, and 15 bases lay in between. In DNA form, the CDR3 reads TGTGCCAGTAGAAGGGACCTACGGGGTGAAAAACTGTTTTTT. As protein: CASRRDLRGEKLFF.

This CDR3 is CASSSTGGRRNEQFF. As DNA, the CDR3 is TGTGCCAGCAGCTCCACGGGGGGGCGCCGAAATGAGCAGTTCTTC. V and J are TRBV7-3 and TRBJ2-1; TRBD2 agrees at 8 bases. This CDR3 has 15 residues. Per germline, CDR1 SGHTA and CDR2 FQGTGA. V shed 4 bases and J 7 bases; nucleotides not matched to a gene: 9.

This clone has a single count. This CDR3 is CASSVVGATGSTEAFF. The DNA of the CDR3 is TGTGCCAGCAGCGTAGTAGGGGCGACAGGAAGCACTGAAGCTTTCTTT. This chain uses TRBV9 with TRBJ1-1, with D perhaps TRBD1 (6 bases). V shed 0 bases and J shed 4 bases, with 16 bases lying between them. CDR1 is SGDLS, CDR2 YYNGEE, per germline. This CDR3 has 16 residues.

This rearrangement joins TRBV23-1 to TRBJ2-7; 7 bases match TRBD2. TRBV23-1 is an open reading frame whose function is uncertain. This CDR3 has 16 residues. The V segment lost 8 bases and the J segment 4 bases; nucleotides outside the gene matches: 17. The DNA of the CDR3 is TGCGCCAGCTTAGCGCCGATTATGGCGGGAGCATACGAGCAGTACTTC. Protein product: CASLAPIMAGAYEQYF.

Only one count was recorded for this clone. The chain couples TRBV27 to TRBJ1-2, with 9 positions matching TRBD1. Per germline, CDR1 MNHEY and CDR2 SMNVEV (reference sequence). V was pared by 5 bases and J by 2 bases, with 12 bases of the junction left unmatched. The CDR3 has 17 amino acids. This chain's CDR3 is CASSLRPGTGLNYGYTF. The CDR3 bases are TGTGCCAGCAGTCTCCGTCCCGGGACAGGGCTGAACTATGGCTACACCTTC.

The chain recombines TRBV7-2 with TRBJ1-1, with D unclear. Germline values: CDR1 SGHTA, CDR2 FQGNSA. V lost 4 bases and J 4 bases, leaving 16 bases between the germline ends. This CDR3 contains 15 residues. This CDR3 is CASSYNSGGRTEAFF. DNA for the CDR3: TGTGCCAGCAGCTACAACTCAGGCGGGCGCACTGAAGCTTTCTTT.

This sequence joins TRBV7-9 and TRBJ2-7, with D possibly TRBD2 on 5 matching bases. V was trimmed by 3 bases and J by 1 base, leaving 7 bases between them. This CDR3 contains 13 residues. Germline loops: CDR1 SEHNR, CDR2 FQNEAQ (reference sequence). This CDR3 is CASSFGVSYEQYF. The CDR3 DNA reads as TGTGCCAGCAGCTTCGGGGTATCCTACGAGCAGTACTTC. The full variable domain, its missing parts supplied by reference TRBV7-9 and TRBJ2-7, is DTGVSQNPRHKITKRGQNVTFRCDPISEHNRLYWYRQTLGQGPEFLTYFQNEAQLEKSRLLSDRFSAERPKGSFSTLEIQRTEQGDSAMYLCASSFGVSYEQYFGPGTRLTVT.

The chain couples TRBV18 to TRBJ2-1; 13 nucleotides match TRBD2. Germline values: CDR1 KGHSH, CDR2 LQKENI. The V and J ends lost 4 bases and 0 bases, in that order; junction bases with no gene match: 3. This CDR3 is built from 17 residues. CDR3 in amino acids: CASSLGLAGFSYNEQFF. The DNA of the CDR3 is TGTGCCAGCTCACTGGGACTAGCGGGGTTCTCCTACAATGAGCAGTTCTTC.

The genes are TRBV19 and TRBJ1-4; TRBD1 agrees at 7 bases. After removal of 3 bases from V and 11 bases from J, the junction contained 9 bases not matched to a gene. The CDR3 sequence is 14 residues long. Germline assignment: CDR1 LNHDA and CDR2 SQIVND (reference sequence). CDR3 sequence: CASSIRGGDGKLFF. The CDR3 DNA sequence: TGTGCCAGTAGTATTAGAGGGGGCGATGGGAAACTGTTTTTT.